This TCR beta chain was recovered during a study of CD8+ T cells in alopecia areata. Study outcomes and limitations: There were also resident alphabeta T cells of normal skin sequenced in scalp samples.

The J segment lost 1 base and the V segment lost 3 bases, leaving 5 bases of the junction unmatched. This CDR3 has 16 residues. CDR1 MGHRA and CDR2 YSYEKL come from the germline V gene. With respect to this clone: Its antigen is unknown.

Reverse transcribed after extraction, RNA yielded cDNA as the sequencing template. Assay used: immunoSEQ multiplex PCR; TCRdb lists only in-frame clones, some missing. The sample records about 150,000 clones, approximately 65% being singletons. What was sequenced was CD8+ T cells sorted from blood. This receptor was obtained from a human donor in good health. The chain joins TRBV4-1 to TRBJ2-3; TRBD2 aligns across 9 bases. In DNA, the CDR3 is TGCGCCAGCAGCCAGTTAGCGGGGGAGGGCACAGATACGCAGTATTTT. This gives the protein CASSQLAGEGTDTQYF.